This T cell receptor beta chain was sequenced in a study of CD8+ T cells in alopecia areata. TCR sequencing used cDNA made by reverse transcription of extracted RNA. Here immunoSEQ multiplex PCR was the method, and the copy in TCRdb shows in-frame clones only, minus some. Here the sample spans about 200,000 clones, 35% to 40% being singletons. General observations from the study: Both scalp clonality and the expanded CD8+ clones among the top 100 showed a significant decrease with tofacitinib. Alopecia totalis/universalis scalp especially showed more expanded CD8+ clones than normal scalp. Amid tofacitinib therapy, many expanded lesional clones stayed present in scalp and blood. Sequences from scalp samples also cover resident alphabeta T cells of normal skin.

Concerning this clone: The antigen is not known.

This sample's treatment: oral pan-JAK inhibitor, 5-10 mg twice daily. Germline V gene sequence: CDR1 SEHNR, CDR2 FQNEAQ (reference sequence). This CDR3 contains 15 residues. Trimming left V 5 bases short and J 6 bases short, with 19 bases between. Sequenced material: CD4+ T cells sorted from blood, taken between weeks 30 and 35, from a patient treated with tofacitinib. The chain joins TRBV7-9 to TRBJ1-2, with D unresolved. The TCR sequence derives from a human donor with alopecia areata. The CDR3 coding sequence is TGTGCCAGCAGCCCCCGTACAGCACCGTTCCATGGCTACACCTTC. It encodes CASSPRTAPFHGYTF.